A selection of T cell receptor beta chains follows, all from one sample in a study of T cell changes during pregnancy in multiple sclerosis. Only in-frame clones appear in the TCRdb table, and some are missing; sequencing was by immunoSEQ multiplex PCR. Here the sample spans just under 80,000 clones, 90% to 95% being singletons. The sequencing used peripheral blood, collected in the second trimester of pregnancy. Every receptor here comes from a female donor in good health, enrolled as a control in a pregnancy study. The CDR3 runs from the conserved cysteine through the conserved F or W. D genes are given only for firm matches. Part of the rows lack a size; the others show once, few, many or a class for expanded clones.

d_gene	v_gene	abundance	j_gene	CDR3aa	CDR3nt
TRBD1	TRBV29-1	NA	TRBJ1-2	CSVRGQGGRYGYTF	TGCAGCGTCCGCGGACAGGGTGGCCGCTATGGCTACACCTTC
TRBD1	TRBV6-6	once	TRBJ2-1	CASRGTDSSYNEQFF	TGTGCCAGCAGGGGGACAGACAGCTCCTACAATGAGCAGTTCTTC
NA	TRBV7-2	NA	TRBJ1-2	CASSLNFIRANYGYTF	TGTGCCAGCAGCTTAAATTTTATTCGAGCTAACTATGGCTACACCTTC
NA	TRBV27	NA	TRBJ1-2	CASSLGRRNYGYTF	TGTGCCAGCAGTTTAGGGAGGAGGAACTATGGCTACACCTTC
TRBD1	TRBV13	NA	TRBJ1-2	CASSSLQGKDYGYTF	TGTGCCAGCAGCTCACTACAGGGGAAGGACTATGGCTACACCTTC
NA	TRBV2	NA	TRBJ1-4	CASWGTDATNEKLFF	TGTGCCAGCTGGGGCACAGATGCAACTAATGAAAAACTGTTTTTT
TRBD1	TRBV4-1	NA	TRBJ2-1	CASSQDQTGGFNEQFF	TGCGCCAGCAGCCAAGATCAGACAGGGGGCTTCAATGAGCAGTTCTTC
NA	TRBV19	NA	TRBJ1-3	CASHRPGVGGNTIYF	TGTGCCAGCCACCGTCCGGGGGTAGGGGGAAACACCATATATTTT
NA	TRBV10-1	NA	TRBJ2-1	CASELRKHYYNEQFF	TGCGCCAGCGAATTACGAAAGCACTACTACAATGAGCAGTTCTTC
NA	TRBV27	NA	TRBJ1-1	CASSLSKGNRVNTEAFF	TGTGCCAGCAGTTTATCGAAGGGGAACAGGGTGAACACTGAAGCTTTCTTT
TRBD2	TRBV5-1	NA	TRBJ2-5	CASSLESGGEETQYF	TGCGCCAGCAGCTTGGAAAGCGGGGGCGAAGAGACCCAGTACTTC
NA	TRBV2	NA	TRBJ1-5	CASTWEYSNQPQHF	TGTGCCAGCACTTGGGAGTATAGCAATCAGCCCCAGCATTTT
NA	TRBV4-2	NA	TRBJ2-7	CASSQGRDRQYF	TGTGCCAGCAGCCAAGGGAGGGACAGACAATACTTC
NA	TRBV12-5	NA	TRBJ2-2	CASGPYGHSNTGELFF	TGTGCTAGTGGTCCCTACGGACATTCGAACACCGGGGAGCTGTTTTTT
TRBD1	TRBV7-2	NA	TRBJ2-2	CASSPRQGLSTGELFF	TGTGCCAGCAGCCCCCGACAGGGTCTGAGCACCGGGGAGCTGTTTTTT
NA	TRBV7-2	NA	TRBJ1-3	CASSLSSGKVGNTIYF	TGTGCCAGCAGCCTCAGTTCAGGGAAAGTAGGAAACACCATATATTTT
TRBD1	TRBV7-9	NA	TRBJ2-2	CASSLTNRGPGELFF	TGTGCCAGCAGCTTAACCAACAGGGGCCCCGGGGAGCTGTTTTTT
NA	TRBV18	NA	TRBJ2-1	CASSPRRGLGTGGHNEQFF	TGTGCCAGCTCACCTCGACGAGGACTAGGGACAGGCGGGCACAATGAGCAGTTCTTC
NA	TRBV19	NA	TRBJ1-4	CASSIRQHNEKLFF	TGTGCCAGTAGTATTAGACAGCATAATGAAAAACTGTTTTTT
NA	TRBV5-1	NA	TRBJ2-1	CASSLVGGHEQFF	TGCGCCAGCAGCTTGGTGGGGGGACATGAGCAGTTCTTC
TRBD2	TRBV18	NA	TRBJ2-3	CASSPTSGGAGSTDTQYF	TGTGCCAGCTCACCTACTAGCGGGGGGGCCGGAAGCACAGATACGCAGTATTTT
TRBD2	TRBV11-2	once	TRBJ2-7	CASSLRLAGGYEQYF	TGTGCCAGCAGCCTAAGACTAGCGGGGGGGTACGAGCAGTACTTC
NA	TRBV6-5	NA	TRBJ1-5	CASSVRDNNQPQHF	TGTGCCAGCTCTGTTCGGGACAACAATCAGCCCCAGCATTTT
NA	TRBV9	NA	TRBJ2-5	CASSGISGSPTRETQYF	TGTGCCAGCAGCGGTATCTCGGGATCCCCGACCCGGGAGACCCAGTACTTC
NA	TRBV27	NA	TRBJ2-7	CASSLSGFSIYEQYF	TGTGCCAGCAGCCTCTCAGGTTTTTCCATCTACGAGCAGTACTTC
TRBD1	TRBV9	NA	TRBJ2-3	CASSVGGGRDTQYF	TGTGCCAGCAGCGTAGGAGGGGGCCGGGATACGCAGTATTTT
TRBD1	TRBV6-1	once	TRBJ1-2	CASSTQNRDRGYTF	TGTGCCAGCAGTACCCAAAACCGGGACAGGGGCTACACCTTC
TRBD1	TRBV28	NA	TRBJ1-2	CASTRTGVNYGYTF	TGTGCCAGCACCCGGACAGGGGTTAACTATGGCTACACCTTC
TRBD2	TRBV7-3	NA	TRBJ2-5	CASSSGLAGGETQYF	TGTGCCAGCAGCTCAGGACTAGCGGGGGGGGAGACCCAGTACTTC
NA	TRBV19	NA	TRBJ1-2	CASSIGLSNYGYTF	TGTGCCAGTAGTATAGGTCTCAGTAACTATGGCTACACCTTC
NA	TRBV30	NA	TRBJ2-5	CACIRLSGTQYF	TGTGCCTGCATCCGCCTCAGTGGGACCCAGTACTTC
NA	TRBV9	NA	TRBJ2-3	CASSVEQGTRTDTQYF	TGTGCCAGCAGCGTAGAACAGGGAACCCGCACAGATACGCAGTATTTT
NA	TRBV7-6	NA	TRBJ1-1	CASSSRETTEAFF	TGTGCCAGCAGCTCCAGGGAAACTACTGAAGCTTTCTTT
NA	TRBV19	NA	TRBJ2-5	CASSIDYRDGEETQYF	TGTGCCAGTAGTATAGATTACAGGGATGGAGAAGAGACCCAGTACTTC
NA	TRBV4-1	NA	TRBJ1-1	CASSQDQEWTEAFF	TGCGCCAGCAGCCAAGATCAGGAATGGACTGAAGCTTTCTTT
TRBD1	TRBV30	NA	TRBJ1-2	CAWRDRGYYGYTF	TGTGCCTGGAGGGACAGGGGTTACTATGGCTACACCTTC
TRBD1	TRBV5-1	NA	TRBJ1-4	CASSWTGDREKLFF	TGCGCCAGCAGCTGGACAGGGGATCGTGAAAAACTGTTTTTT
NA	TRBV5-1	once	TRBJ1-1	CASSLDEGTEAFF	TGCGCCAGCAGCTTGGATGAGGGCACTGAAGCTTTCTTT
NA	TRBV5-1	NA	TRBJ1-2	CASSFGGTYDHGYTF	TGCGCCAGCAGCTTCGGGGGGACCTATGATCATGGCTACACCTTC
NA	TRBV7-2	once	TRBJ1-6	CASSFRTGSGDSPLHF	TGTGCCAGCAGCTTTCGCACGGGATCCGGTGATTCACCCCTCCACTTT
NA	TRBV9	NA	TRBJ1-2	CASSVDQGNYGYTF	TGTGCCAGCAGCGTAGATCAGGGGAACTATGGCTACACCTTC
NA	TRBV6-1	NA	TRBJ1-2	CASGKDSRGYGYTF	TGTGCCAGCGGAAAGGACAGCCGCGGATATGGCTACACCTTC
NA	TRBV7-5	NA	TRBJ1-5	CARSLGPGHYSNQPQHF	TGTGCCAGAAGCTTAGGGCCGGGACACTATAGCAATCAGCCCCAGCATTTT
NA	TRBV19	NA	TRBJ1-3	CATKQGQSSGNTIYF	TGTGCCACTAAGCAGGGGCAGAGCTCTGGAAACACCATATATTTT
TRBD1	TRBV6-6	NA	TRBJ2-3	CASNDRDRGTDTQYF	TGTGCCAGCAACGACCGGGACAGGGGCACAGATACGCAGTATTTT
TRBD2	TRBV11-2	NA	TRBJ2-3	CASSPVSLAGVTDTQYF	TGTGCCAGCAGTCCTGTGAGCCTAGCGGGGGTCACAGATACGCAGTATTTT
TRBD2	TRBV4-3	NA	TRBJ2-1	CASSQDNLAGFNEQFF	TGCGCCAGCAGCCAAGATAACCTAGCGGGGTTCAATGAGCAGTTCTTC
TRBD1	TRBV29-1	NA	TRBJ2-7	CSALRRDRGSYEQYF	TGCAGCGCCTTAAGGCGGGACAGGGGCTCCTACGAGCAGTACTTC
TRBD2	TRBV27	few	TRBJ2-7	CASSLLGGSYEQYF	TGTGCCAGCAGTTTACTGGGGGGGTCCTACGAGCAGTACTTC